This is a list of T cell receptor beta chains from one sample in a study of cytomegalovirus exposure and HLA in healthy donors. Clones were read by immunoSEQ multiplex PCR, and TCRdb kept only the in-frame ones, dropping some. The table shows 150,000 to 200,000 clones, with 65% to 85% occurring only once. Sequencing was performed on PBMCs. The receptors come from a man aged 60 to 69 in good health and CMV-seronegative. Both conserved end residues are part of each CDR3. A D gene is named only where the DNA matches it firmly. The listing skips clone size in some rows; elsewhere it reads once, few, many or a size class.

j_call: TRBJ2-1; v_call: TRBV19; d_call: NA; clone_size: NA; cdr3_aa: CASSKDSSNEQFF; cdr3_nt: TGTGCCAGTAGTAAGGACAGTTCCAATGAGCAGTTCTTC
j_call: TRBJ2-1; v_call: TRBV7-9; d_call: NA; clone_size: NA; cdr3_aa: CASSPPLRTRGTYNEQFF; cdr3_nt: TGTGCCAGCAGCCCACCTCTTCGGACAAGGGGAACCTACAATGAGCAGTTCTTC
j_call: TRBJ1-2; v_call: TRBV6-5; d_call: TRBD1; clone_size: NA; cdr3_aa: CASGSRQGNTF; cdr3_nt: TGTGCCAGCGGATCCAGACAGGGAAACACCTTC
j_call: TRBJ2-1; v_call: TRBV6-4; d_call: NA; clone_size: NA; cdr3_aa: CASSSDQGGHNEQFF; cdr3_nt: TGTGCCAGCAGTTCCGACCAGGGCGGACACAATGAGCAGTTCTTC
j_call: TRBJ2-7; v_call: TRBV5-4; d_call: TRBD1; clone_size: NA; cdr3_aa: CASSPGTGPYEQYF; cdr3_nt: TGTGCCAGCAGCCCTGGGACAGGGCCCTACGAGCAGTACTTC
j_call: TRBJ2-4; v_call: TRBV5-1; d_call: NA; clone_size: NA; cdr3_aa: CASSLGPSGNIQYF; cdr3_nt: TGCGCCAGCAGCTTGGGCCCGTCGGGGAACATTCAGTACTTC
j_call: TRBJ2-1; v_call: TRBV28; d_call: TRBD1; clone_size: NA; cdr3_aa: CASSSYLAGTGSYNEQFF; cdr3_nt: TGTGCCAGCAGTTCTTACCTAGCCGGGACAGGGAGCTACAATGAGCAGTTCTTC
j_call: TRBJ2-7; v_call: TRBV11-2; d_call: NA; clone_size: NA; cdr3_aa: CASSHGTPRGQYF; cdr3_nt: TGTGCCAGCAGCCACGGGACACCACGGGGGCAGTACTTC
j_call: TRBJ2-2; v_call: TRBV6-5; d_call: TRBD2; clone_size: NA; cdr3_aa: CASQLAANTGELFF; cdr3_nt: TGTGCCAGCCAACTAGCGGCGAACACCGGGGAGCTGTTTTTT
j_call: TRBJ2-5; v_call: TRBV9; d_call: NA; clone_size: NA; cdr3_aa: CASSVGIRGVETQYF; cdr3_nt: TGTGCCAGCAGCGTGGGAATAAGGGGCGTAGAGACCCAGTACTTC
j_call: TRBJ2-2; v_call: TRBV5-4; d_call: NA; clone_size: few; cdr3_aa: CASSFRQDTGELFF; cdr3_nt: TGTGCCAGCAGCTTTCGGCAGGACACCGGGGAGCTGTTTTTT
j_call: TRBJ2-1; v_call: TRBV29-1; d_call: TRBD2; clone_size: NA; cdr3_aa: CSVEVGLAGGPGEQFF; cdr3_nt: TGCAGCGTTGAAGTGGGGCTAGCGGGAGGGCCAGGTGAGCAGTTCTTC
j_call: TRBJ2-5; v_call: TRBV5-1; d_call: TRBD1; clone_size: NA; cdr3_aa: CASSLRISGTQGSSLAWTQYF; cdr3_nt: TGCGCCAGCAGCCTCCGCATATCAGGCACACAGGGGAGCAGCCTTGCCTGGACCCAGTACTTC
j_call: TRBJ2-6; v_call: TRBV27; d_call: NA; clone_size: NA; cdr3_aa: CASAGFSGANVLTF; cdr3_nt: TGTGCCAGCGCCGGGTTCTCTGGGGCCAACGTCCTGACTTTC
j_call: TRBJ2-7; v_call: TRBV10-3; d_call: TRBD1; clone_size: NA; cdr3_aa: CAISESGGSFYEQYF; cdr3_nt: TGTGCCATCAGTGAGTCAGGGGGCTCCTTCTACGAGCAGTACTTC
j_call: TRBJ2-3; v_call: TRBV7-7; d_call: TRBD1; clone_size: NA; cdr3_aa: CASSLGTGITDTQYF; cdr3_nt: TGTGCCAGCAGCTTAGGGACAGGGATCACAGATACGCAGTATTTT
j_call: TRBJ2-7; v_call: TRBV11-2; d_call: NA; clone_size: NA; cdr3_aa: CASNLDRFSREQYF; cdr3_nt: TGTGCCAGCAACCTAGACAGGTTCTCACGGGAGCAGTACTTC
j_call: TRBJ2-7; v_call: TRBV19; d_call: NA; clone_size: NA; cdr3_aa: CASSREGSYEQYF; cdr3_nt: TGTGCCAGTAGTCGCGAGGGATCCTACGAGCAGTACTTC
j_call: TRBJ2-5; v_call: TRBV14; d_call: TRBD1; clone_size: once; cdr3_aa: CASSQAGGYEAQYF; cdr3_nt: TGTGCCAGCAGCCAAGCAGGGGGCTATGAGGCCCAGTACTTC
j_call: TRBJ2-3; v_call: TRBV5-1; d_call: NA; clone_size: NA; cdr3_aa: CASSLGAQGDTQYF; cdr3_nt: TGCGCCAGCAGCTTGGGGGCCCAAGGAGATACGCAGTATTTT
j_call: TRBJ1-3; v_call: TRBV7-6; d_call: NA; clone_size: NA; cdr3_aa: CASSPRRGTGNTIYF; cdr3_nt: TGTGCCAGCAGCCCAAGAAGAGGGACTGGAAACACCATATATTTT
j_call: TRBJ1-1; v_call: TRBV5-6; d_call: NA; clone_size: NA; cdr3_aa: CASSFFRGLNTEAFF; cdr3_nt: TGTGCCAGCAGCTTTTTTCGGGGATTGAACACTGAAGCTTTCTTT
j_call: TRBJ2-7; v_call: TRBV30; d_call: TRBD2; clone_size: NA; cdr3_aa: CAWNVGLAGYEQYF; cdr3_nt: TGTGCCTGGAATGTCGGATTAGCGGGATACGAGCAGTACTTC
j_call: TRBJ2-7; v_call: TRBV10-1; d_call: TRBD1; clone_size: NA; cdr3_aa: CASSDPAGQGAYEQYF; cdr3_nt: TGCGCCAGCAGTGATCCTGCGGGACAGGGGGCCTACGAGCAGTACTTC
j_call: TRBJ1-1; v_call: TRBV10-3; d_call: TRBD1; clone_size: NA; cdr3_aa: CAISDRGADTEAFF; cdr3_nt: TGTGCCATCAGCGACAGGGGAGCGGACACTGAAGCTTTCTTT
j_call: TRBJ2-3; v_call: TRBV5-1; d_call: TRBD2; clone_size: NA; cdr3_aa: CASSFGLASSTDTQYF; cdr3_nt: TGCGCCAGCAGCTTCGGACTAGCGTCTAGCACAGATACGCAGTATTTT
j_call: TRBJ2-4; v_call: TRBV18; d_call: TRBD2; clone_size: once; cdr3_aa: CASSPAGGKNIQYF; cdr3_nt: TGTGCCAGCTCACCAGCGGGAGGGAAAAACATTCAGTACTTC
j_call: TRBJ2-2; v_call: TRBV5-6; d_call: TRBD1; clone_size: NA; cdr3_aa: CASSLPKGQGTGELFF; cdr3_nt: TGTGCCAGCAGCTTGCCTAAGGGACAGGGCACCGGGGAGCTGTTTTTT
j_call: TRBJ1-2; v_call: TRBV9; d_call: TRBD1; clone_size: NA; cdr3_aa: CASSVGGTGLGYTF; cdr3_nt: TGTGCCAGCAGCGTAGGAGGGACAGGGCTTGGCTACACCTTC
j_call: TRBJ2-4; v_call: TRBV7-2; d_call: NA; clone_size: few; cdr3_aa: CASSLSSKNIQYF; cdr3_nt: TGTGCCAGCAGCTTGAGTTCCAAAAACATTCAGTACTTC
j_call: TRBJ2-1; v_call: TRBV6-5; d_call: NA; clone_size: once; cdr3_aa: CASRNSWDEQFF; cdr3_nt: TGTGCCAGCAGAAATAGCTGGGATGAGCAGTTCTTC
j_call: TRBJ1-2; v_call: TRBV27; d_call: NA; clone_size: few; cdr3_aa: CASSFGGRGVGYTF; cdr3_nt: TGTGCCAGCAGTTTCGGTGGCCGGGGGGTGGGCTACACCTTC
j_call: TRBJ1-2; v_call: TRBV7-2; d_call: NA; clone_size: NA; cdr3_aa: CASSPDRTYGYTF; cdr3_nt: TGTGCCAGCAGCCCTGACAGAACCTATGGCTACACCTTC
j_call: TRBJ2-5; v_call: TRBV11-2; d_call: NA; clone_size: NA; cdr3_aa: CASSREGYQETQYF; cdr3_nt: TGTGCCAGCAGCCGGGAAGGGTACCAAGAGACCCAGTACTTC
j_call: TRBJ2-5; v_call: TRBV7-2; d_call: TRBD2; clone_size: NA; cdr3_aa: CASKGASGQETQYF; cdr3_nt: TGTGCCTCCAAAGGGGCTAGCGGTCAAGAGACCCAGTACTTC
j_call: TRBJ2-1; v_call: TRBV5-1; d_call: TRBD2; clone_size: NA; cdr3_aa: CASSLASGGYNEQFF; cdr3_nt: TGCGCCAGCAGCTTGGCGAGCGGGGGTTACAATGAGCAGTTCTTC
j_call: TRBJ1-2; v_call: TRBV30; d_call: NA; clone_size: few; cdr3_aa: CAWNGPGIYGYTF; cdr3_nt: TGTGCCTGGAATGGGCCAGGGATCTATGGCTACACCTTC
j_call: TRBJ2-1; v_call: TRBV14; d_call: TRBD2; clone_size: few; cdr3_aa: CASSQDSLTGGLFNEQFF; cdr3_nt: TGTGCCAGCAGCCAAGATTCGTTAACGGGAGGGCTGTTCAATGAGCAGTTCTTC
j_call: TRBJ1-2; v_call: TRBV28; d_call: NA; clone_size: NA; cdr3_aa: CASSLDAENYGYTF; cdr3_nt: TGTGCCAGCAGTTTGGATGCGGAAAACTATGGCTACACCTTC
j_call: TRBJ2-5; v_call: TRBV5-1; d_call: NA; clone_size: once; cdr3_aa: CASSWSKETQYF; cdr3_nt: TGCGCCAGCAGCTGGTCTAAGGAGACCCAGTACTTC
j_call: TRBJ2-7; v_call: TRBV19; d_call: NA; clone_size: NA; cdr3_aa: CASRHRDRNYEQYF; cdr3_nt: TGTGCCAGTAGGCACAGGGACCGTAACTACGAGCAGTACTTC
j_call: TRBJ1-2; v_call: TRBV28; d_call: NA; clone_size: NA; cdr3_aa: CASSSAPLLYGYTF; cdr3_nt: TGTGCCAGCAGTTCAGCGCCTTTACTCTATGGCTACACCTTC
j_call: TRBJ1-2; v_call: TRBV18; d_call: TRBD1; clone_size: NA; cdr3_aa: CASSPAGGSYGYTF; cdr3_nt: TGTGCCAGCTCACCAGCAGGGGGTAGCTATGGCTACACCTTC
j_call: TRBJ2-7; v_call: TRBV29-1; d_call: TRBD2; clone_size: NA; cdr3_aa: CSARGGASYEQYF; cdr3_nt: TGCAGCGCCCGGGGGGGTGCCTCCTACGAGCAGTACTTC
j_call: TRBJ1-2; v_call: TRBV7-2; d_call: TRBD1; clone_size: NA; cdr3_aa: CASSLGTGPPYGYTF; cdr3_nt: TGTGCCAGCAGCTTAGGGACAGGGCCCCCCTATGGCTACACCTTC